A few counts support the clone carrying this TCR beta chain. The junction does not match germline at one end; this may be a read error. Enrollees, about 18 to 95 years old, lived in 20 to 25 US areas. Germline-derived CDR1 and CDR2 are MDHEN and SYDVKM. This CDR3 is 16 amino acids long. This specimen comes from a study of blood T cell repertoires in COVID-19. Whole-study context: Sources were T cells, B-cell-depleted T cells, or PBMCs; the material itself was cDNA or gDNA.

Using immunoSEQ multiplex PCR, the repertoire was profiled, and TCRdb retains in-frame clones only, with some absent. The profile shows some 180,000 clones, 85% to 90% of them singletons. The chain links TRBV28 to TRBJ2-5; 13 bases line up with TRBD2. The sample was PBMCs or T cells enriched from blood (not recorded which). This clonotype was sampled from a man between 40 and 49 years old who had recovered from COVID-19. The CDR3 here is CASSIWTSGRQETQYF. In DNA form, the CDR3 reads TGTGCCAGCAGTATATGGACTAGCGGGAGACAAGAGACCCAGTACTTC.